This TCR beta chain was recovered during a study of cytomegalovirus exposure and HLA in healthy donors. This CDR3 comprises 14 residues. From germline, CDR1 is MNHEY and CDR2 SVGAGI. Trimming removed 0 bases from V and 5 bases from J, with 10 bases in between. The primer mix had 60 Vbeta and 13 Jbeta primers. Original processing methods: Among the unique TCR beta chains that a later analysis counted, roughly 80 million in all, 9.5 million to 11 million were shared. Profiled with immunoSEQ multiplex PCR; TCRdb holds only in-frame clones, not every one. From that table come the V and J calls and clone size; the DNA was used to work out D and trimming. The sample yields more than 130,000 clones, around three quarters seen once.

The clonotype originates from a middle-aged man in good health and CMV-seropositive. V is TRBV6-5 and J is TRBJ2-5; possible D gene TRBD2, 6 bases. The sequencing input was PBMCs. The CDR3 DNA reads TGTGCCAGCAGTTACTCGCGGGGCACGGAGACCCAGTACTTC. Amino acids: CASSYSRGTETQYF.